This TCR beta chain comes out of a study of early T cells in non-severe SARS-CoV-2 infection. Findings of the study overall: VDJdb matches were skewed toward anti-spike CD8 T cell responses.

TCRdb re-analysed the 5' RACE reads in MiXCR, keeping a single row per CDR3 protein. The data show about 60,000 distinct CDR3 sequences, roughly a sixth seen once. This clonotype was seen more than once but under ten times. Antigen unknown. The CDR3 is 14 residues long. Germline values: CDR1 ENHRY, CDR2 SYGVKD. V gave up 6 bases and J gave up 3 bases, with 15 bases separating them. The source of this sequence is an adult who was a healthcare worker with PCR-confirmed SARS-CoV-2 infection or an uninfected control (not recorded which). This specimen consisted of whole blood, obtained at baseline. The chain links TRBV10-3 to TRBJ2-7; D not certain. CDR3 sequence reads: CAIRIRAEHYEQYF. As DNA, the CDR3 is TGTGCCATCAGGATACGGGCCGAACACTACGAGCAGTACTTC.